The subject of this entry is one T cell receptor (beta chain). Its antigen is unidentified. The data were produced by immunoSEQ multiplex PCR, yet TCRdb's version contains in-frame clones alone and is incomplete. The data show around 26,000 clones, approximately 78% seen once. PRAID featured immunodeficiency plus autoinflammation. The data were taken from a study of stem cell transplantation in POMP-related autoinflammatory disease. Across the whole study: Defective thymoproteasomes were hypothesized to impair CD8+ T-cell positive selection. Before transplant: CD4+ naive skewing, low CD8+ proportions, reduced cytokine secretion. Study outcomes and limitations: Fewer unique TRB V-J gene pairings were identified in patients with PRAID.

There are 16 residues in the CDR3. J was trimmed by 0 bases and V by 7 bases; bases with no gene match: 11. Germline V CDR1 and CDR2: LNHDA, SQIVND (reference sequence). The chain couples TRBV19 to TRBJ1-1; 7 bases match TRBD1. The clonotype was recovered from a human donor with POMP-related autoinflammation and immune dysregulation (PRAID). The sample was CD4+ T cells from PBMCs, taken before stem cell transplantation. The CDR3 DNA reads TGTGCCAGTATGGGCCAGACAGGGAGACTGAACACTGAAGCTTTCTTT. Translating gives CASMGQTGRLNTEAFF.